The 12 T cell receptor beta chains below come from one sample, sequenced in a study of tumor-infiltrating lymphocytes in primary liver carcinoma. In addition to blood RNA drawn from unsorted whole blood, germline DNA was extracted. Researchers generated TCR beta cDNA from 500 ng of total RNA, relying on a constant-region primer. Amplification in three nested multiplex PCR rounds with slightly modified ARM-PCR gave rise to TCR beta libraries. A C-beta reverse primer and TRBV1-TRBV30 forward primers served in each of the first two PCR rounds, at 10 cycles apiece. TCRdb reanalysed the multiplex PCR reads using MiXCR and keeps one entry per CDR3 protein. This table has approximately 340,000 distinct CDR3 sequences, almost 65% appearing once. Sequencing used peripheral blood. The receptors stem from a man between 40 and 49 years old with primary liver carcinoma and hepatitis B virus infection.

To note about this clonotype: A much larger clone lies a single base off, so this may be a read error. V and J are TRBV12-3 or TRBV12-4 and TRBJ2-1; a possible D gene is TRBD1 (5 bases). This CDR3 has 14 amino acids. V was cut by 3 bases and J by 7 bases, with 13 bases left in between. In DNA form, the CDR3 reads TGTGCCAGCAGTTTTAGTTACAGGAAAAATGAGCAGTTCTTC. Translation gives CASSFSYRKNEQFF.

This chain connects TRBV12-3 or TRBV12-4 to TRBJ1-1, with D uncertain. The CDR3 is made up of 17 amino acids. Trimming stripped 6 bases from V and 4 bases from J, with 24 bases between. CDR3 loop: CASRSLWVEREGTEAFF. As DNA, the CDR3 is TGTGCCAGCAGGTCCCTATGGGTTGAAAGGGAGGGCACTGAAGCTTTCTTT.

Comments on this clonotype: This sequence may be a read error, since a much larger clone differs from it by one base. In DNA form, the CDR3 reads TGCAGCCCCGAAAGGACAGGGGGCACTGAAGCTTTCTTT. Protein product: CSPERTGGTEAFF. V gene TRBV29-1 combines with J gene TRBJ1-1; TRBD1 agrees at 10 bases. Germline CDR1 is SQVTM and CDR2 is ANQGSEA. CDR3 length: 13 residues. V trimming: 8 bases; J trimming: 4 bases; junction bases outside the gene matches: 7.

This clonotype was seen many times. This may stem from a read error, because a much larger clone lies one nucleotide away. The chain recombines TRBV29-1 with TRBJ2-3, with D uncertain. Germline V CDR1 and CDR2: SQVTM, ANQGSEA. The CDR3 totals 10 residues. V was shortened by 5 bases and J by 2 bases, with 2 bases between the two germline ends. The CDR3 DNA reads TGCAGCGTTCCCACAGATACGCAGTATTTT. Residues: CSVPTDTQYF.

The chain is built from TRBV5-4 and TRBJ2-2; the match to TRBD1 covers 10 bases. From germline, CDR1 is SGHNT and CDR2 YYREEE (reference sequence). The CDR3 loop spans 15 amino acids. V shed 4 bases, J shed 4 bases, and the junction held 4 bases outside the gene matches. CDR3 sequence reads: CASSVGQGITGELFF. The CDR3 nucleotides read TGTGCCAGCAGCGTGGGACAGGGGATCACCGGGGAGCTGTTTTTT.

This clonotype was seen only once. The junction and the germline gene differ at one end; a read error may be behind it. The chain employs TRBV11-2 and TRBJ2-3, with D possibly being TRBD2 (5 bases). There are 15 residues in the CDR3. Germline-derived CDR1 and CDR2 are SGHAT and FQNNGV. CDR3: CASSFPTGGVDTQYF. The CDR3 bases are TGTGCCAGTAGCTTTCCTACTGGAGGAGTAGATACGCAGTATTTT. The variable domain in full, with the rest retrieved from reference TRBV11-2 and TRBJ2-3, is EAGVAQSPRYKIIEKRQSVAFWCNPISGHATLYWYQQILGQGPKLLIQFQNNGVVDDSQLPKDRFSAERLKGVDSTLKIQPAKLEDSAVYLCASSFPTGGVDTQYFGPGTRLTVL.

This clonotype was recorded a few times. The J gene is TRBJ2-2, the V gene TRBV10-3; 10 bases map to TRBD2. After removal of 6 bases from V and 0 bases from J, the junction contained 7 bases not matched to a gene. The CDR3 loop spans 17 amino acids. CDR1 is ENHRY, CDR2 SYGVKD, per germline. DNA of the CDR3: TGTGCCATCAGGGGGGTTCTAGCGGGAGCGAACACCGGGGAGCTGTTTTTT. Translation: CAIRGVLAGANTGELFF.

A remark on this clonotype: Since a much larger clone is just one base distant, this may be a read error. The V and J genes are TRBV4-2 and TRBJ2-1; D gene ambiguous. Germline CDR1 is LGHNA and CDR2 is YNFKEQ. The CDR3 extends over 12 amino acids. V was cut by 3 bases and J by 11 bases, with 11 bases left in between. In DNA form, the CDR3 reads TGTGCCAGCAGCCATGATCTGACTCAGCAGTTCTTC. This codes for CASSHDLTQQFF.

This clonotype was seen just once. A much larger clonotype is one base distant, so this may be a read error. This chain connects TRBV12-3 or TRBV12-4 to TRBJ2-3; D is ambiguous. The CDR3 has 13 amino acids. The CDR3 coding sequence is TGTGCCATCAGTCCCCCACGCGCAGATACGCAGTATTTT. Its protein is CAISPPRADTQYF.

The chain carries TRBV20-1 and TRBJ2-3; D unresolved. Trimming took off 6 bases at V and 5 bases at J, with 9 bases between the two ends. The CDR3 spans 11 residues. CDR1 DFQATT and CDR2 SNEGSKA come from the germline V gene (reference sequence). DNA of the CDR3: TGCAGTGCCTCAAGAAAAGATACGCAGTATTTT. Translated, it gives CSASRKDTQYF.

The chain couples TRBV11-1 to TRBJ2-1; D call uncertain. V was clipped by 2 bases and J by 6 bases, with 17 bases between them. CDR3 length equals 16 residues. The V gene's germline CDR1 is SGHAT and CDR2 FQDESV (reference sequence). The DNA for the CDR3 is TGTGCCAGCAGCTTACTGATTTCGCCCATGAGCAATGAGCAGTTCTTC. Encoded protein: CASSLLISPMSNEQFF.

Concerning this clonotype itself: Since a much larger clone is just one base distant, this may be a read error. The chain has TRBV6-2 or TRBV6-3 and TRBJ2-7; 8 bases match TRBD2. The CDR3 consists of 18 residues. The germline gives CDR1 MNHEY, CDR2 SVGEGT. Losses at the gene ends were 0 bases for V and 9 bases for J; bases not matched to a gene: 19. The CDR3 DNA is TGTGCCAGCAGTTACTCGGCTCCCGGGGCGGGAGGAAGGGGTGGGCAGTACTTC. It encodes CASSYSAPGAGGRGGQYF.